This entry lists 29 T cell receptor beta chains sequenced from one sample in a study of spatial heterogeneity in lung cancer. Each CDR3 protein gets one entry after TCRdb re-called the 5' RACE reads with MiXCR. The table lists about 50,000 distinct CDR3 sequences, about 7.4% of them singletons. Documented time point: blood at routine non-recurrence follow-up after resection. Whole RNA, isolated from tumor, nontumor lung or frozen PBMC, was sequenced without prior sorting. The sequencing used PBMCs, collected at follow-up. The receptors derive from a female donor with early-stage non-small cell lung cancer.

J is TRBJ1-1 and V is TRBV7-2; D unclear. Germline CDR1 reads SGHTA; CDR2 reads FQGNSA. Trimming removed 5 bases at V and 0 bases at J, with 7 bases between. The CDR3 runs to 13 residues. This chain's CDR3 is CASSRLMNTEAFF. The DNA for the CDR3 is TGTGCCAGCAGCCGGCTTATGAACACTGAAGCTTTCTTT.

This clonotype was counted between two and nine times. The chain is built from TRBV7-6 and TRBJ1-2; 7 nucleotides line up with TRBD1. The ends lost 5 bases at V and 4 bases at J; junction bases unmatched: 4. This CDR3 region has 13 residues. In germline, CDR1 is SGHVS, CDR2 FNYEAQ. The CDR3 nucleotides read TGTGCCAGCAGCAGTGACAGGGTCTATGGCTACACCTTC. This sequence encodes CASSSDRVYGYTF.

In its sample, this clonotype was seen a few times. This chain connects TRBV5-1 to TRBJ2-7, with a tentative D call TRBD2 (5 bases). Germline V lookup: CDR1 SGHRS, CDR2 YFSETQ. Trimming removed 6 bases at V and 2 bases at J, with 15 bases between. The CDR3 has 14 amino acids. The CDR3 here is CASNPGSSPYEQYF. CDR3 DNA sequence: TGCGCCAGCAACCCGGGGTCATCACCCTACGAGCAGTACTTC.

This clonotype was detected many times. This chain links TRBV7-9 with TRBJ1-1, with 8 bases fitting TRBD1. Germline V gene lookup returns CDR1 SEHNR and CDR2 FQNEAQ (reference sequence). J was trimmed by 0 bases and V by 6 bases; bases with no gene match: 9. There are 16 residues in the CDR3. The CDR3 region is CASSYGQGLMNTEAFF. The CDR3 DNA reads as TGTGCCAGCAGTTACGGACAGGGTTTGATGAACACTGAAGCTTTCTTT.

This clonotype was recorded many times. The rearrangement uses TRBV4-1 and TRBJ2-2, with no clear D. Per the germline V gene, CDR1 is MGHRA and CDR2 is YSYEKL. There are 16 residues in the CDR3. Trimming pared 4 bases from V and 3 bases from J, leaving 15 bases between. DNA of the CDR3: TGCGCCAGCAGCCGCCTCCCCCGACGGGACACCGGGGAGCTGTTTTTT. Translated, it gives CASSRLPRRDTGELFF.

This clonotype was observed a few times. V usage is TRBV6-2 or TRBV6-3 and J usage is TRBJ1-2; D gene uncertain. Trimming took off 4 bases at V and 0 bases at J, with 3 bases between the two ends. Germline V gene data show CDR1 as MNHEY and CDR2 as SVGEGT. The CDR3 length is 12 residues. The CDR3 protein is CASSWANYGYTF. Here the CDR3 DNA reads TGTGCCAGCAGTTGGGCTAACTATGGCTACACCTTC.

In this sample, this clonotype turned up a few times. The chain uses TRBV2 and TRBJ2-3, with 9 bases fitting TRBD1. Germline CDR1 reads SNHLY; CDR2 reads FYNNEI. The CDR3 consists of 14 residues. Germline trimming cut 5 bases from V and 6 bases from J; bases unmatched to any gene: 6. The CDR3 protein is CASSYRGRIDTQYF. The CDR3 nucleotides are TGTGCCAGCAGTTACAGGGGGCGCATCGATACGCAGTATTTT.

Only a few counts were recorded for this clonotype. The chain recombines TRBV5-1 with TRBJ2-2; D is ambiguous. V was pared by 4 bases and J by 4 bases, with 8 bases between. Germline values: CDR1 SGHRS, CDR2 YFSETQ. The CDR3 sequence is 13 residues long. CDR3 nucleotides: TGCGCCAGCAGCAGTTTAGCCACCGGGGAGCTGTTTTTT. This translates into CASSSLATGELFF.

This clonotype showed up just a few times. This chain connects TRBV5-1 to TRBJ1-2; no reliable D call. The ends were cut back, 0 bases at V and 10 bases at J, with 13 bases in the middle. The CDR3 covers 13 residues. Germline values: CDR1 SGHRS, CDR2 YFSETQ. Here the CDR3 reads CASSLDPAQAYTF. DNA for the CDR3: TGCGCCAGCAGCTTGGATCCGGCTCAGGCCTACACCTTC. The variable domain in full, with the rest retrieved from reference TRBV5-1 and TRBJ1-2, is KAGVTQTPRYLIKTRGQQVTLSCSPISGHRSVSWYQQTPGQGLQFLFEYFSETQRNKGNFPGRFSGRQFSNSRSEMNVSTLELGDSALYLCASSLDPAQAYTFGSGTRLTVV.

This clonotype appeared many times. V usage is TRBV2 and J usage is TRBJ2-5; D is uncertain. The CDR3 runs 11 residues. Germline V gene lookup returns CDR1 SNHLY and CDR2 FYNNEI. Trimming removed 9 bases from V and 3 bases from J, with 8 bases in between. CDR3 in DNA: TGTGCCAGTCGACGGGAAGAGACCCAGTACTTC. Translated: CASRREETQYF.

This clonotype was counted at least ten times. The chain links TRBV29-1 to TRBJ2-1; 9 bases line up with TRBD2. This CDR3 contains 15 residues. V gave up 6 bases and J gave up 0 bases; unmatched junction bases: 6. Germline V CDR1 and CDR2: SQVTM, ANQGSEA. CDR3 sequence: CSVLAGKSSYNEQFF. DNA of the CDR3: TGCAGCGTGCTAGCGGGGAAGAGCTCCTACAATGAGCAGTTCTTC.

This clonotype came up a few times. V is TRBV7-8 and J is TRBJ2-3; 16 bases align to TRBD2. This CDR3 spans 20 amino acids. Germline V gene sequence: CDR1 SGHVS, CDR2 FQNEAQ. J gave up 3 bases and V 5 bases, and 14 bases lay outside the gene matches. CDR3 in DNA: TGTGCCAGCAGCCCCATAACGGGGACTAGCGGGGGGGCTAGGACAGATACGCAGTATTTT. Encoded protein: CASSPITGTSGGARTDTQYF.

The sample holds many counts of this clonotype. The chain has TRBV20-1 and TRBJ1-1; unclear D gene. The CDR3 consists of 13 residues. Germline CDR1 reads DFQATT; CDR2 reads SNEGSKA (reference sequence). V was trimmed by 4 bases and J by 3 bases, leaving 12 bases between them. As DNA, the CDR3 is TGCAGTGCTACCAAAGGGTGGGACACTGAAGCTTTCTTT. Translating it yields CSATKGWDTEAFF.

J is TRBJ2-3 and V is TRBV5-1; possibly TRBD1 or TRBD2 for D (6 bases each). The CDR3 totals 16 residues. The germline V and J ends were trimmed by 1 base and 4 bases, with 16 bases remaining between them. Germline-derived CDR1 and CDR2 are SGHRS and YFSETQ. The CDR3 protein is CASSLPGGTPADTQYF. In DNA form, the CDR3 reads TGCGCCAGCAGCTTGCCTGGAGGGACACCCGCAGATACGCAGTATTTT.

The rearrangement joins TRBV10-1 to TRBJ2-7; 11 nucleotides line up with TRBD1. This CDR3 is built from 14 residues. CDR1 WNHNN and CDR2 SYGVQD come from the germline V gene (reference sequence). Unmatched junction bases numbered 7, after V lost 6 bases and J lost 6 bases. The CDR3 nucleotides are TGCGCCAGCAGAGAACGGACAGGGGGCGGCGAGCAGTACTTC. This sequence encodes CASRERTGGGEQYF.

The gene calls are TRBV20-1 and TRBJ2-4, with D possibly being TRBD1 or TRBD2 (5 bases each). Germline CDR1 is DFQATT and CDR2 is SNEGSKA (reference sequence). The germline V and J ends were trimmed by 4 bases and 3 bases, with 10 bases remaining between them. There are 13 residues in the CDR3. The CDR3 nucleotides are TGCAGTGCTAAGGATGGGGGCAAAAACATTCAGTACTTC. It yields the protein CSAKDGGKNIQYF.

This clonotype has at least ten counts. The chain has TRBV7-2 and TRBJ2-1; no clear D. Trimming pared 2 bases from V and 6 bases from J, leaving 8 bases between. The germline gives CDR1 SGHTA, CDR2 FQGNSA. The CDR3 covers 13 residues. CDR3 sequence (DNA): TGTGCCAGCAGCTTAAACGGTGGCAATGAGCAGTTCTTC. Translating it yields CASSLNGGNEQFF.

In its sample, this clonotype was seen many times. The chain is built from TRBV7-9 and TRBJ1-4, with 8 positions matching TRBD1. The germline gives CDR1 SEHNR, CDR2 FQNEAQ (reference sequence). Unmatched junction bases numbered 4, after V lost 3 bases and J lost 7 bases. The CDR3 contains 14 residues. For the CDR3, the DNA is TGTGCCAGCAGCTTTTGGGACAGGAGTGAAAAACTGTTTTTT. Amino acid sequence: CASSFWDRSEKLFF.

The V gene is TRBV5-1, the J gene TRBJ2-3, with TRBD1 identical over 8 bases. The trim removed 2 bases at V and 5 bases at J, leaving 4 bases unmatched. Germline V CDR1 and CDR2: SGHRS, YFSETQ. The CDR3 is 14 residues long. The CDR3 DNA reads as TGCGCCAGCAGCTTCGGACAGGGAGGAGATACGCAGTATTTT. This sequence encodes CASSFGQGGDTQYF.

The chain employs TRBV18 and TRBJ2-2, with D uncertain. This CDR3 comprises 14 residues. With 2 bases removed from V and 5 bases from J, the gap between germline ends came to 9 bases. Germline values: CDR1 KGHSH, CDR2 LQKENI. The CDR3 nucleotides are TGTGCCAGCTCACCAGCAGTGCGGACCGGGGAGCTGTTTTTT. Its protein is CASSPAVRTGELFF. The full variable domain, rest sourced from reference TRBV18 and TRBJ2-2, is NAGVMQNPRHLVRRRGQEARLRCSPMKGHSHVYWYRQLPEEGLKFMVYLQKENIIDESGMPKERFSAEFPKEGPSILRIQQVVRGDSAAYFCASSPAVRTGELFFGEGSRLTVL.

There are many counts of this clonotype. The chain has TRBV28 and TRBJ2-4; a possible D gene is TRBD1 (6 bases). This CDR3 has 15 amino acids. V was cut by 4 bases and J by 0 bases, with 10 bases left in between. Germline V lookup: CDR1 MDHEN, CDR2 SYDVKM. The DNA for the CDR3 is TGTGCCAGCAGTTCGGGACAAAGAGCCAAAAACATTCAGTACTTC. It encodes CASSSGQRAKNIQYF.

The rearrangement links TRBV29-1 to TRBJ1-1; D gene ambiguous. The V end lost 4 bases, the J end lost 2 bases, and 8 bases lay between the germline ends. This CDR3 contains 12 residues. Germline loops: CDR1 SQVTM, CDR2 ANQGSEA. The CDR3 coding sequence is TGCAGCGTTGTTCGTATAAACACTGAAGCTTTCTTT. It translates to CSVVRINTEAFF.

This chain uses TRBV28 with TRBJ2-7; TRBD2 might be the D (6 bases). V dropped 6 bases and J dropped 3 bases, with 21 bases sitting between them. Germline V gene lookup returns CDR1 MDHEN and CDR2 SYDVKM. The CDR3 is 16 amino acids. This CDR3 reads CASSPHRLLEGYEQYF. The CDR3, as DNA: TGTGCCAGCAGCCCACATAGACTTTTGGAGGGCTACGAGCAGTACTTC.

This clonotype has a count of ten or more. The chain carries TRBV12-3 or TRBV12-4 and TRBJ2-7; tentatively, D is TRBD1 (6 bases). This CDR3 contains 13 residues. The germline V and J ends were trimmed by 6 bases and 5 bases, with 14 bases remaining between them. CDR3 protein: CASRAGTFNEQYF. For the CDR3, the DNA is TGTGCCAGCAGGGCCGGGACATTCAACGAGCAGTACTTC.

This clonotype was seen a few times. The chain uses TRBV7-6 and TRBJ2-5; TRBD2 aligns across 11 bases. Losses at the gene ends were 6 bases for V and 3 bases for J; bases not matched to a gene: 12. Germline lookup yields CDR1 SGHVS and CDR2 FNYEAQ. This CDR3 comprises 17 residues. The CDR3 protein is CASSYKLAGESKETQYF. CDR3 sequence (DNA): TGTGCCAGCAGTTATAAACTAGCGGGGGAGTCTAAAGAGACCCAGTACTTC.

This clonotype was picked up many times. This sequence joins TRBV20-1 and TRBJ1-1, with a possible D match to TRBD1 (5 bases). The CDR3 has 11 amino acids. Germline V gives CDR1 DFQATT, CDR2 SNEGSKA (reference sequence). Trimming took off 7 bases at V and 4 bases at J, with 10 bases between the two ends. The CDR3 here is CSVQGPTEAFF. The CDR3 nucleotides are TGCAGTGTGCAGGGTCCCACTGAAGCTTTCTTT.

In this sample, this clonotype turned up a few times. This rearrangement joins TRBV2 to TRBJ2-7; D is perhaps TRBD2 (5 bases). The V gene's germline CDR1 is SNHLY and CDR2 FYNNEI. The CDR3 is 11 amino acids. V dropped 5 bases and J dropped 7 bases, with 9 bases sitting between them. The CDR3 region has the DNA TGTGCCAGCAGTCATGGGAGTGAGCAGTACTTC. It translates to CASSHGSEQYF.

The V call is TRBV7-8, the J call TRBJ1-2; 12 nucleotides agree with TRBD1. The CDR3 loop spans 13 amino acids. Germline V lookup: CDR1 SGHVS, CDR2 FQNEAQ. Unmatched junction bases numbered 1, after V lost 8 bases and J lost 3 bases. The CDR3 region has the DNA TGTGCCAGCGGGACAGGGGGCGACTATGGCTACACCTTC. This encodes CASGTGGDYGYTF.

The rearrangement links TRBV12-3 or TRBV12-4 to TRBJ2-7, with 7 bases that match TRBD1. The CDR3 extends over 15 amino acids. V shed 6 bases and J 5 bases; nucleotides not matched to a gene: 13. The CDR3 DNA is TGTGCCAGCAGGGGGCAAACCGGGACAGCCCACGAGCAGTACTTC. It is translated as CASRGQTGTAHEQYF.